The 28 T cell receptor beta chains below were found in one sample sequenced in a study of blood T cell repertoires in COVID-19. Sequencing was performed with immunoSEQ multiplex PCR; in TCRdb, only in-frame clones are kept and a portion is missing. The data contain over 300,000 clones, approximately 90% of them singletons. Material: PBMCs or T cells enriched from blood (not recorded which). These receptor sequences come from a woman between 40 and 55 years old who had recovered from COVID-19.

There are a few counts of this clone. The rearrangement uses TRBV4-2 and TRBJ1-1; TRBD1 agrees at 8 bases. Trimming at V came to 1 base and at J to 1 base, leaving 5 bases not matched to a gene. CDR1 is LGHNA and CDR2 is YNFKEQ in the germline V gene. CDR3 size: 16 residues. The CDR3 is CASSQGQGAQNTEAFF. The CDR3 DNA reads as TGTGCCAGCAGCCAAGGCCAGGGGGCGCAGAACACTGAAGCTTTCTTT.

This sequence joins TRBV24-1 and TRBJ2-2; tentative D call: TRBD1 (5 bases). The length of the CDR3 is 13 residues. Germline values: CDR1 KGHDR, CDR2 SFDVKD. Trimming removed 3 bases from V and 5 bases from J, with 6 bases in between. The CDR3 DNA is TGTGCCACCAGTGATAGGGGTACCGGGGAGCTGTTTTTT. Its protein is CATSDRGTGELFF.

The genes are TRBV3-1 (or the pseudogene TRBV3-2) and TRBJ2-1, with D possibly matching TRBD1 (5 bases). The V gene lost 3 bases and the J gene lost 0 bases, with 9 bases spanning the gap. There are 15 residues in the CDR3. Per germline, CDR1 LGHDT and CDR2 YNNKEL (reference sequence). The chain's CDR3 is CASSQDTFSYNEQFF. The CDR3 bases are TGTGCCAGCAGCCAGGACACCTTCTCCTACAATGAGCAGTTCTTC.

CDR3 in DNA: TGTGCCACCCAGTCTAGCGGGAGAAGGGGCAATGAGCAGTTCTTC. It encodes CATQSSGRRGNEQFF. The chain recombines TRBV24-1 with TRBJ2-1; 10 nucleotides match TRBD2. This CDR3 spans 15 amino acids. Trimming removed 9 bases from V and 6 bases from J; junction bases left unmatched: 10. Germline assignment: CDR1 KGHDR and CDR2 SFDVKD.

The chain uses TRBV4-3 and TRBJ1-4; TRBD1 might be the D (6 bases). In germline, CDR1 is LGHNA, CDR2 YSLEER. The V end was cut by 0 bases, the J end by 5 bases, with 13 bases between. This CDR3 is built from 16 residues. The CDR3 is CASSQDPTGRNEKLFF. The CDR3 coding sequence is TGCGCCAGCAGCCAAGATCCAACAGGGCGAAATGAAAAACTGTTTTTT.

The CDR3, as DNA: TGCGCCAGCAGCGAGGGACTCCCCACCACAGATACGCAGTATTTT. Translated: CASSEGLPTTDTQYF. This rearrangement joins TRBV5-1 to TRBJ2-3; perhaps TRBD2 as D (6 bases). Trimming took off 4 bases at V and 2 bases at J, with 14 bases between the two ends. The CDR3 sequence is 15 residues long. The V gene's germline CDR1 is SGHRS and CDR2 YFSETQ.

The rearrangement uses TRBV7-2 and TRBJ1-2; 7 nucleotides line up with TRBD1. This CDR3 spans 15 amino acids. Germline V gives CDR1 SGHTA, CDR2 FQGNSA. Trimming removed 1 base from V and 4 bases from J; junction bases left unmatched: 6. The CDR3 sequence: CASSLVAGQFYGYTF. The CDR3 nucleotides read TGTGCCAGCAGCTTAGTCGCGGGACAGTTCTATGGCTACACCTTC.

This chain uses TRBV12-1 with TRBJ2-2; the D call of TRBD2 is as the table states it, not checked on the DNA. TRBV12-1 corresponds to a pseudogene. This CDR3 contains 17 residues. The CDR3 is CASSVSGLAENTGELFF. The CDR3 region has the DNA TGTGCCAGCAGCGTATCGGGACTAGCGGAGAACACCGGGGAGCTGTTTTTT.

This chain links TRBV18 with TRBJ2-3, with D maybe TRBD1 (6 bases). In germline, CDR1 is KGHSH, CDR2 LQKENI. V shed 6 bases and J shed 8 bases, with 12 bases lying between them. The CDR3 contains 12 residues. The CDR3 DNA follows: TGTGCCAGCTCCTCGAGGGGGACTACGCAGTATTTT. Protein: CASSSRGTTQYF. Drawing the rest from reference TRBV18 and TRBJ2-3, the complete variable domain is NAGVMQNPRHLVRRRGQEARLRCSPMKGHSHVYWYRQLPEEGLKFMVYLQKENIIDESGMPKERFSAEFPKEGPSILRIQQVVRGDSAAYFCASSSRGTTQYFGPGTRLTVL.

The chain couples TRBV6-5 to TRBJ2-7, with 9 positions matching TRBD1. This CDR3 is 14 amino acids long. Germline lookup yields CDR1 MNHEY and CDR2 SVGAGI. The trim removed 7 bases at V and 6 bases at J, leaving 10 bases unmatched. CDR3 loop: CASTPGQGMGEQYF. The CDR3, as DNA: TGTGCCAGCACCCCGGGACAGGGAATGGGCGAGCAGTACTTC.

The V call is TRBV9, the J call TRBJ2-3, with TRBD2 identical over 9 bases. Trimming cost V 0 bases and J 3 bases; bases outside gene matches: 5. The CDR3 is made up of 16 amino acids. CDR1 is SGDLS and CDR2 is YYNGEE in the germline V gene. CDR3 amino acids: CASSVAAGGATDTQYF. The DNA of the CDR3 is TGTGCCAGCAGCGTAGCCGCGGGAGGGGCAACAGATACGCAGTATTTT.

This rearrangement joins TRBV10-3 to TRBJ2-7; no clear D gene. V lost 5 bases and J lost 0, with 8 bases in between. Per the germline V gene, CDR1 is ENHRY and CDR2 is SYGVKD. The CDR3 sequence is 13 residues long. The CDR3 DNA reads as TGTGCCATCAGTTGGGCCGACTCCTACGAGCAGTACTTC. This gives the protein CAISWADSYEQYF.

The chain combines TRBV25-1 with TRBJ1-1, with 7 bases lining up with TRBD1. CDR1 and CDR2 from the germline V gene are MGHDK and SYGVNS. This CDR3 is 16 amino acids long. V was pared by 3 bases and J by 2 bases, with 9 bases of the junction left unmatched. The CDR3 DNA is TGTGCCAGCAGTGACCCCCCGAGGGGGCATAACACTGAAGCTTTCTTT. Amino acids: CASSDPPRGHNTEAFF.

The rearrangement links TRBV9 to TRBJ1-2; D is ambiguous. Germline-derived CDR1 and CDR2 are SGDLS and YYNGEE. Trimming removed 3 bases from V and 4 bases from J, with 10 bases in between. This CDR3 region has 13 residues. CDR3 region: CASSARAVYGYTF. The CDR3 coding sequence is TGTGCCAGCAGCGCGAGGGCGGTCTATGGCTACACCTTC.

The rearrangement uses TRBV2 and TRBJ2-1, with D tentatively TRBD1 (6 bases). Trimming pared 6 bases from V and 2 bases from J, leaving 8 bases between. CDR1 is SNHLY, CDR2 FYNNEI, per germline. CDR3 length: 13 residues. In DNA form, the CDR3 reads TGTGCCAGCAGAGAGGGGGCCTACAATGAGCAGTTCTTC. This translates into CASREGAYNEQFF.

J is TRBJ2-2 and V is TRBV11-2, with no clear D. The V and J ends lost 0 bases and 3 bases respectively, with 5 bases between them. The length of the CDR3 is 14 residues. Germline CDR1 reads SGHAT; CDR2 reads FQNNGV. The CDR3 region is CASSLDGYTGELFF. CDR3 DNA sequence: TGTGCCAGCAGCTTAGATGGCTACACCGGGGAGCTGTTTTTT.

This chain links TRBV7-9 with TRBJ1-2, with 7 bases aligning to TRBD1. Trimming at V came to 4 bases and at J to 1 base, leaving 9 bases not matched to a gene. Germline V gives CDR1 SEHNR, CDR2 FQNEAQ (reference sequence). The CDR3 length is 16 residues. CDR3 loop: CASSSEGQFLNYGYTF. DNA for the CDR3: TGTGCCAGCAGCTCCGAGGGACAGTTCCTTAACTATGGCTACACCTTC.

The chain combines TRBV3-1 (or the pseudogene TRBV3-2) with TRBJ1-6, with D possibly TRBD1 on 5 matching bases. This CDR3 spans 16 amino acids. Germline lookup yields CDR1 LGHDT and CDR2 YNNKEL (reference sequence). Deletions cut 0 bases from V and 7 bases from J, with 13 bases between. The chain's CDR3 is CASSQDRGTSNSPLHF. Written as DNA, the CDR3 is TGTGCCAGCAGCCAAGACCGCGGGACGTCAAATTCACCCCTCCACTTT.

V usage is TRBV6-5 and J usage is TRBJ2-7; 9 positions match TRBD2. The V gene's germline CDR1 is MNHEY and CDR2 SVGAGI. Trimming cost V 6 bases and J 0 bases; bases outside gene matches: 3. The CDR3 sequence is 14 residues long. The chain's CDR3 is CASSLSGSSYEQYF. The CDR3 coding sequence is TGTGCCAGCAGCCTTAGCGGGAGCTCCTACGAGCAGTACTTC.

The J gene is TRBJ2-5, the V gene TRBV5-1; 9 bases are a match to TRBD1. The V gene end was trimmed by 0 bases and the J gene end by 5 bases; junction bases not matched to a gene: 5. Per the germline V gene, CDR1 is SGHRS and CDR2 is YFSETQ. The CDR3 consists of 15 residues. The CDR3 region is CASSLGTGGAETQYF. For the CDR3, the DNA is TGCGCCAGCAGCTTGGGTACAGGGGGCGCGGAGACCCAGTACTTC.

This chain uses TRBV9 with TRBJ1-5; tentatively, D is TRBD1 (5 bases). The V gene lost 0 bases and the J gene lost 5 bases, with 12 bases spanning the gap. Germline CDR1 reads SGDLS; CDR2 reads YYNGEE. The CDR3 totals 15 residues. The CDR3 protein is CASSVDGRGYQPQHF. The DNA for the CDR3 is TGTGCCAGCAGCGTAGATGGGAGGGGTTATCAGCCCCAGCATTTT.

The J gene is TRBJ1-1, the V gene TRBV5-6, with D possibly matching TRBD1 (5 bases). The CDR3 has 16 amino acids. V was shortened by 6 bases and J by 6 bases, with 24 bases between the two germline ends. CDR1 SGHDT and CDR2 YYEEEE come from the germline V gene. The CDR3: CASTEALQVTASEAFF. The CDR3, as DNA: TGTGCCAGCACCGAAGCCTTACAGGTTACGGCGTCTGAAGCTTTCTTT.

The chain has TRBV4-3 and TRBJ2-5; 8 bases are shared with TRBD1. The CDR3 spans 15 residues. The V and J ends lost 0 bases and 2 bases, in that order; junction bases with no gene match: 2. Per the germline V gene, CDR1 is LGHNA and CDR2 is YSLEER. CDR3 in DNA: TGCGCCAGCAGCCAAGACAGGGGGCGGCAAGAGACCCAGTACTTC. Translating gives CASSQDRGRQETQYF.

The chain is built from TRBV15 and TRBJ1-2, with a tentative D call TRBD1 (5 bases). Germline CDR1 reads LNHNV; CDR2 reads YYDKDF (reference sequence). The CDR3 sequence is 14 residues long. Trimming cost V 0 bases and J 3 bases, with 8 bases left between them. CDR3 sequence reads: CATSREGVDYGYTF. CDR3 nucleotide sequence: TGTGCCACCAGCAGAGAAGGGGTCGACTATGGCTACACCTTC.

This clone was seen only a few times. CDR3 amino acids: CASSYRGGNYGYTF. CDR3 sequence (DNA): TGTGCCAGTAGCTACAGGGGTGGAAACTATGGCTACACCTTC. The gene calls are TRBV19 and TRBJ1-2; 7 nucleotides agree with TRBD1. The germline V gene has CDR1 LNHDA and CDR2 SQIVND (reference sequence). This CDR3 is 14 amino acids long. The J segment lost 2 bases and the V segment lost 6 bases, leaving 6 bases of the junction unmatched.

The chain uses TRBV24-1 and TRBJ2-1; TRBD2 aligns across 8 bases. Germline lookup yields CDR1 KGHDR and CDR2 SFDVKD. The V and J ends lost 7 bases and 10 bases, in that order; junction bases with no gene match: 5. The CDR3 is 12 residues long. CDR3 sequence (DNA): TGTGCCACCAGCCCGGGGGGGAGAGAGCAGTTCTTC. Its protein is CATSPGGREQFF.

The chain has TRBV7-2 and TRBJ2-4; 9 bases line up with TRBD1. The V gene end was trimmed by 1 base and the J gene end by 6 bases; junction bases not matched to a gene: 1. CDR1 is SGHTA and CDR2 is FQGNSA in the germline V gene. The CDR3 extends over 14 amino acids. The CDR3 protein is CASSLEQGANIQYF. Here the CDR3 DNA reads TGTGCCAGCAGCTTAGAACAGGGGGCAAACATTCAGTACTTC. The variable domain in full, completed from reference TRBV7-2 and TRBJ2-4, reads GAGVSQSPSNKVTEKGKDVELRCDPISGHTALYWYRQSLGQGLEFLIYFQGNSAPDKSGLPSDRFSAERTGGSVSTLTIQRTQQEDSAVYLCASSLEQGANIQYFGAGTRLSVL.

The chain joins TRBV13 to TRBJ2-7; TRBD1 aligns across 10 bases. From germline, CDR1 is PRHDT and CDR2 FYEKMQ (reference sequence). Losses at the gene ends were 4 bases for V and 3 bases for J; bases not matched to a gene: 6. The CDR3 contains 15 residues. The CDR3 reads CASSSGTGAYYEQYF. The CDR3, as DNA: TGTGCCAGCAGCTCGGGGACAGGGGCTTACTACGAGCAGTACTTC.